Listed below are T cell receptor beta chains from one sample, sequenced in a study of cytomegalovirus exposure and HLA in healthy donors. The table came from immunoSEQ multiplex PCR; TCRdb's copy has only in-frame clones and leaves some out. Among fewer than 200,000 clones, 70% to 80% were seen once, and the ten largest hold 0.6% to 0.95%. The sequenced sample was PBMCs. The receptors here all came from a female donor in good health and CMV-seronegative. Both conserved end residues are part of each CDR3. D genes are given only for firm matches. Some rows have no size entry. The others give once, few or many, or a class for an expanded clone.

V gene	J gene	D gene	clone size	CDR3 DNA	CDR3 protein
TRBV28	TRBJ2-7	.	once	TGTGCCAGCTGCCAATTGGCGGGTTCCTACGAGCAGTACTTC	CASCQLAGSYEQYF
TRBV7-9	TRBJ2-7	.	.	TGTGCCAGCAGCCCGAACCGGGACACCCTTCTCTACGAGCAGTACTTC	CASSPNRDTLLYEQYF
TRBV27	TRBJ1-1	TRBD1	.	TGTGCCAGCAGTAAGACAGGGGGGCGCGGGACTGAAGCTTTCTTT	CASSKTGGRGTEAFF
TRBV7-8	TRBJ1-5	TRBD1	.	TGTGCCAGCAGCTTAACCCATGACAGGGGCATGAGTAGCAATCAGCCCCAGCATTTT	CASSLTHDRGMSSNQPQHF
TRBV25-1	TRBJ2-3	.	.	TGTGCCAGCAGTGAATGGAGGGGGGGGACAGATACGCAGTATTTT	CASSEWRGGTDTQYF
TRBV7-2	TRBJ1-4	.	.	TGTGCCAGCAGCTTTGGGGGGGCCAGTGAAAAACTGTTTTTT	CASSFGGASEKLFF
TRBV7-2	TRBJ2-7	.	.	TGTGCCAGCAGTCGAGGGGGCGGGGCTTTCTCCTACGAGCAGTACTTC	CASSRGGGAFSYEQYF
TRBV28	TRBJ1-2	TRBD1	.	TGTGCCAGCACTAGGGGGACAGTGGCTAGTGGGTACACCTTC	CASTRGTVASGYTF
TRBV28	TRBJ2-7	TRBD1	.	TGTGCCAGCAGGGGACAGGGTGTTTCTGACGAGCAGTACTTC	CASRGQGVSDEQYF
TRBV7-2	TRBJ2-1	.	.	TGTGCCAGCAGCTTAGCGGGAGGTACTTCTAGCTCCTACAATGAGCAGTTCTTC	CASSLAGGTSSSYNEQFF
TRBV27	TRBJ2-7	.	.	TGTGCCAGCAGTGGCGCTGGACAACCGTCCTACGAGCAGTACTTC	CASSGAGQPSYEQYF
TRBV21-1	TRBJ1-5	.	.	TGTGCCAGCAGCAAAGCAGCAGGGAACCATCAGCCCCAGCATTTT	CASSKAAGNHQPQHF
TRBV5-1	TRBJ1-2	.	.	TGCGCCAGCAGCTGGACCCCGGGGGACTATGGCTACACCTTC	CASSWTPGDYGYTF
TRBV30	TRBJ1-1	.	.	TGTGCCTCCCTAGACACTGAAGCTTTCTTT	CASLDTEAFF